This passage covers 26 T cell receptor beta chains from one sample sequenced in a study of cytomegalovirus exposure and HLA in healthy donors. This PCR relied on a set of 60 Vbeta primers and 13 Jbeta primers. The protocol was immunoSEQ multiplex PCR, while the TCRdb copy is restricted to in-frame clones and leaves out a portion. The table records about 170,000 clones, roughly 85% of them present only once. The sequenced sample was PBMCs. The origin of the receptors is a boy between 2 and 15 years old in good health and CMV-seronegative.

The chain uses TRBV5-1 and TRBJ2-1; D is perhaps TRBD2 (5 bases). Trimming shortened V by 4 bases and J by 0 bases, and 11 bases separated the two germline ends. The CDR3 length is 15 residues. Germline V gene data show CDR1 as SGHRS and CDR2 as YFSETQ. The CDR3 here is CASSRDASSYNEQFF. The CDR3 DNA reads TGCGCCAGCAGCCGGGATGCGAGCTCCTACAATGAGCAGTTCTTC.

The rearrangement links TRBV19 to TRBJ2-2; a weak D match, TRBD2 (5 bases). CDR3 length equals 14 residues. Germline assignment: CDR1 LNHDA and CDR2 SQIVND (reference sequence). With 4 bases removed from V and 4 bases from J, the gap between germline ends came to 10 bases. This CDR3 reads CASSTERVTGELFF. The CDR3 DNA is TGTGCCAGTAGTACGGAGAGGGTCACCGGGGAGCTGTTTTTT.

CDR3 residues: CASSLRTGGNYGYTF. The CDR3 DNA is TGTGCCAGCAGCTTAAGAACAGGTGGGAACTATGGCTACACCTTC. The chain recombines TRBV7-2 with TRBJ1-2; tentative D call: TRBD1 (5 bases). Between the trimmed V and J ends, which lost 2 bases and 2 bases, there was a span of 12 bases. The CDR3 length is 15 residues. CDR1 and CDR2 (germline): SGHTA, FQGNSA.

This clone was counted once. Compared with germline, one end of the junction differs, possibly owing to a read error. The chain uses TRBV5-4 and TRBJ2-6; TRBD1 matches at 8 bases. CDR3 length: 16 residues. CDR1 SGHNT and CDR2 YYREEE come from the germline V gene (reference sequence). DNA of the CDR3: TGTGCCAGCAGAGGACAGGGACGAACTGGGGCTAACGTCCTGACTTTC. Translated: CASRGQGRTGANVLTF. Supplemented by reference TRBV5-4 and TRBJ2-6, the full variable domain reads ETGVTQSPTHLIKTRGQQVTLRCSSQSGHNTVSWYQQALGQGPQFIFQYYREEENGRGNFPPRFSGLQFPNYSSELNVNALELDDSALYLCASRGQGRTGANVLTFGAGSRLTVL.

V and J are TRBV11-2 and TRBJ1-5; no firm D call. CDR3 length: 15 residues. Germline V gene data show CDR1 as SGHAT and CDR2 as FQNNGV. The ends were cut back, 0 bases at V and 7 bases at J, with 13 bases in the middle. CDR3 protein: CASSLDPGFGQPQHF. CDR3 sequence (DNA): TGTGCCAGCAGCTTAGACCCGGGGTTCGGACAGCCCCAGCATTTT. Full variable domain (remainder filled in from reference TRBV11-2 and TRBJ1-5): EAGVAQSPRYKIIEKRQSVAFWCNPISGHATLYWYQQILGQGPKLLIQFQNNGVVDDSQLPKDRFSAERLKGVDSTLKIQPAKLEDSAVYLCASSLDPGFGQPQHFGDGTRLSIL.

This clone has just a few counts. This chain links TRBV9 with TRBJ2-7; possible D gene TRBD2, 6 bases. Germline V CDR1 and CDR2: SGDLS, YYNGEE. The CDR3 spans 16 residues. V lost 2 bases, J lost 2 bases, and 17 bases lay in between. Here the CDR3 reads CASSVSGGTSAYEQYF. CDR3 DNA sequence: TGTGCCAGCAGCGTCTCGGGTGGGACTTCGGCCTACGAGCAGTACTTC.

The V call is TRBV5-1, the J call TRBJ1-6; maybe TRBD1 (6 bases). This CDR3 has 12 amino acids. Deletions cut 4 bases from V and 7 bases from J, with 6 bases between. The germline gives CDR1 SGHRS, CDR2 YFSETQ. The DNA of the CDR3 is TGCGCCAGCAGCACAGGGAATTCACCCCTCCACTTT. Protein: CASSTGNSPLHF.

The CDR3 region is CASSHRGSGANVLTF. CDR3 DNA: TGTGCCAGCAGTCACAGGGGATCTGGGGCCAACGTCCTGACTTTC. The gene calls are TRBV6-6 and TRBJ2-6; 7 nucleotides agree with TRBD1. Unmatched junction bases numbered 2, after V lost 5 bases and J lost 1 base. The CDR3 loop spans 15 amino acids. The germline CDR1 and CDR2 sequences are MNHNY and SVGAGI (reference sequence).

CDR3 region: CASSYQGRTGELFF. The DNA for the CDR3 is TGTGCCAGCAGCTATCAGGGGCGAACCGGGGAGCTGTTTTTT. The V gene is TRBV13, the J gene TRBJ2-2, with a weak D call TRBD1 (6 bases). The CDR3 has 14 residues. Looked up from germline, CDR1 is PRHDT and CDR2 is FYEKMQ (reference sequence). Deletions cut 4 bases from V and 5 bases from J, with 11 bases between.

V and J are TRBV5-1 and TRBJ1-2; 12 positions agree with TRBD1. CDR3 length: 17 residues. Trimming took 2 bases from V and 9 from J; bases not matched to a gene: 14. Germline V gene sequence: CDR1 SGHRS, CDR2 YFSETQ. The CDR3 DNA sequence: TGCGCCAGCAGCTTACACCGGGACAGGGGGCCCCGCGGGAGCTACACCTTC. Its translation is CASSLHRDRGPRGSYTF. The full variable domain, in which reference TRBV5-1 and TRBJ1-2 provide the parts outside the CDR3, is KAGVTQTPRYLIKTRGQQVTLSCSPISGHRSVSWYQQTPGQGLQFLFEYFSETQRNKGNFPGRFSGRQFSNSRSEMNVSTLELGDSALYLCASSLHRDRGPRGSYTFGSGTRLTVV.

V and J are TRBV28 and TRBJ2-3; 11 bases line up with TRBD2. Germline-derived CDR1 and CDR2 are MDHEN and SYDVKM. The CDR3 sequence is 16 residues long. The V segment lost 6 bases and the J segment 2 bases; nucleotides outside the gene matches: 7. The CDR3 is CASRGTLAGVTDTQYF. The DNA of the CDR3 is TGTGCCAGCAGGGGAACACTAGCGGGGGTCACAGATACGCAGTATTTT.

J is TRBJ1-1 and V is TRBV6-6; TRBD1 matches 9 bases. The CDR3 extends over 16 amino acids. Germline V lookup: CDR1 MNHNY, CDR2 SVGAGI (reference sequence). After removal of 7 bases from V and 1 base from J, the junction contained 10 bases not matched to a gene. The CDR3 nucleotides read TGTGCCAGCAATCGGGGACAGGGTTTGGGGAACACTGAAGCTTTCTTT. Translation: CASNRGQGLGNTEAFF.

The chain is built from TRBV7-9 and TRBJ2-3, with TRBD2 matching over 13 bases. The CDR3 is 17 amino acids. Germline CDR1 reads SEHNR; CDR2 reads FQNEAQ (reference sequence). V trimming: 1 base; J trimming: 4 bases; junction bases outside the gene matches: 5. The CDR3 here is CASSLDGTSGASDTQYF. The CDR3 coding sequence is TGTGCCAGCAGCTTAGATGGGACTAGCGGGGCCTCAGATACGCAGTATTTT.

The genes are TRBV7-9 and TRBJ1-6, with unresolved D. V lost 5 bases and J lost 0, with 11 bases in between. The CDR3 sequence is 16 residues long. CDR1 is SEHNR, CDR2 FQNEAQ, per germline (reference sequence). CDR3 sequence: CASSGDGSSYNSPLHF. The DNA of the CDR3 is TGTGCCAGCAGCGGAGACGGGAGCTCCTATAATTCACCCCTCCACTTT.

J is TRBJ2-5 and V is TRBV19; tentative D call: TRBD2 (6 bases). The length of the CDR3 is 15 residues. The germline CDR1 and CDR2 sequences are LNHDA and SQIVND (reference sequence). Trimming took 5 bases from V and 5 from J, leaving 18 bases between them. Here the CDR3 reads CASSSGGVGEETQYF. The DNA of the CDR3 is TGTGCCAGTAGTTCCGGGGGAGTAGGGGAGGAGACCCAGTACTTC.

V usage is TRBV5-6 and J usage is TRBJ1-2; tentative D call: TRBD1 (6 bases). CDR1 SGHDT and CDR2 YYEEEE come from the germline V gene. Trimming took off 6 bases at V and 3 bases at J, with 15 bases between the two ends. The CDR3 length is 14 residues. Here the CDR3 DNA reads TGTGCCAGCAAAGGGGTGAGGACAGACTATGGCTACACCTTC. Its translation: CASKGVRTDYGYTF.

The CDR3 nucleotides read TGTGCCAGTAGTCCCCAGGGTGGTTCGTCACCCCTCCACTTT. It translates to CASSPQGGSSPLHF. The V call is TRBV19, the J call TRBJ1-6, with D possibly matching TRBD1 (5 bases). This CDR3 comprises 14 residues. V gave up 5 bases and J gave up 10 bases, with 15 bases separating them. Per germline, CDR1 LNHDA and CDR2 SQIVND (reference sequence). The full variable domain, in which reference TRBV19 and TRBJ1-6 provide the parts outside the CDR3, is DGGITQSPKYLFRKEGQNVTLSCEQNLNHDAMYWYRQDPGQGLRLIYYSQIVNDFQKGDIAEGYSVSREKKESFPLTVTSAQKNPTAFYLCASSPQGGSSPLHFGNGTRLTVT.

CDR3: CASSLAGGPYEQYF. The DNA for the CDR3 is TGTGCCAGCAGCTTAGCCGGGGGGCCCTACGAGCAGTACTTC. The rearrangement joins TRBV7-9 to TRBJ2-5, with D perhaps matching TRBD2 (7 bases). TRBJ2-7 matches the DNA end more closely, so the J call is doubtful. CDR1 and CDR2 from the germline V gene are SEHNR and FQNEAQ (reference sequence). The CDR3 totals 14 residues.

V is TRBV4-1 and J is TRBJ1-5; a weak D match, TRBD1 (6 bases). The CDR3 is 17 amino acids. The V end was cut by 1 base, the J end by 2 bases, with 15 bases between. Germline values: CDR1 MGHRA, CDR2 YSYEKL. CDR3 loop: CASSQVLQGIGNQPQHF. For the CDR3, the DNA is TGCGCCAGCAGCCAAGTCTTACAGGGTATCGGCAATCAGCCCCAGCATTTT.

V and J are TRBV25-1 and TRBJ2-3, with TRBD1 identical over 8 bases. Trimming at V came to 0 bases and at J to 2 bases, leaving 4 bases not matched to a gene. CDR1 is MGHDK and CDR2 is SYGVNS in the germline V gene. The CDR3 runs to 16 residues. CDR3 residues: CASSEYWGQATDTQYF. The DNA of the CDR3 is TGTGCCAGCAGTGAATACTGGGGACAGGCCACAGATACGCAGTATTTT.

The gene calls are TRBV2 and TRBJ1-5, with D perhaps matching TRBD1 (6 bases). CDR1 and CDR2 (germline): SNHLY, FYNNEI. V was cut by 7 bases and J by 7 bases, with 14 bases left in between. The CDR3 has 13 amino acids. As DNA, the CDR3 is TGTGCCAGCACGGCCAGGGGCCTACAGCCCCAGCATTTT. This gives the protein CASTARGLQPQHF.

This chain uses TRBV6-4 with TRBJ2-7; no reliable D call. Germline V gene sequence: CDR1 MRHNA, CDR2 SNTAGT. The CDR3 runs 14 residues. Written as DNA, the CDR3 is TGTGCCAGCAGTGACTCGACGGTGTCCTACGAACAGTACGTC. This codes for CASSDSTVSYEQYV.

This clone was seen only once. V gene TRBV7-9 combines with J gene TRBJ2-1; the match to TRBD2 covers 10 bases. Germline CDR1 SEHNR, CDR2 FQNEAQ (reference sequence). V shed 1 base, J shed 8 bases, and the junction held 8 bases outside the gene matches. The CDR3 has 16 amino acids. CDR3 DNA: TGTGCCAGCAGCTTAGAGCCCCAGCGGGGGGGCTATGAGCAGTTCTTC. Translating it yields CASSLEPQRGGYEQFF.

The V and J genes are TRBV4-2 and TRBJ2-7; 11 positions agree with TRBD1. Germline CDR1 is LGHNA and CDR2 is YNFKEQ. The CDR3 covers 16 residues. With V trimmed by 3 bases and J by 2 bases, 6 bases remained unmatched. The CDR3 DNA reads as TGTGCCAGCAGCCAGCAATGGGGACAGGGGGCCTACGAGCAGTACTTC. Translation gives CASSQQWGQGAYEQYF.

The rearrangement uses TRBV19 and TRBJ1-5; D may be TRBD1 (6 bases). CDR3 size: 14 residues. Germline lookup yields CDR1 LNHDA and CDR2 SQIVND (reference sequence). The V end lost 7 bases, the J end lost 6 bases, and 16 bases lay between the germline ends. For the CDR3, the DNA is TGTGCCAGTACTAAACAGGGTTACGGTCAGCCCCAGCATTTT. It encodes CASTKQGYGQPQHF.

The chain recombines TRBV7-9 with TRBJ1-4, with D hard to call. Looked up from germline, CDR1 is SEHNR and CDR2 is FQNEAQ (reference sequence). This CDR3 is built from 15 residues. V lost 5 bases and J 3 bases, leaving 13 bases between the germline ends. The CDR3 region is CASSEPGFSNEKLFF. CDR3 DNA: TGTGCCAGCAGCGAACCAGGCTTTTCTAATGAAAAACTGTTTTTT.